This passage covers 25 T cell receptor beta chains from one sample sequenced in a study of cytomegalovirus exposure and HLA in healthy donors. PCR involved 60 Vbeta and 13 Jbeta primers. Produced via immunoSEQ multiplex PCR; TCRdb's table is partial and in-frame only. Among roughly 140,000 clones listed, 75% to 80% were seen once. The specimen was PBMCs. All receptors come from a middle-aged woman in good health and CMV-seropositive.

The genes are TRBV7-9 and TRBJ2-7, with D possibly TRBD1 on 5 matching bases. Germline CDR1 and CDR2: SEHNR and FQNEAQ (reference sequence). This CDR3 is built from 14 residues. V lost 5 bases and J 6 bases, leaving 17 bases between the germline ends. The CDR3 region is CASSATLGLGEQYF. The CDR3 DNA reads TGTGCCAGCAGCGCTACTCTGGGGCTCGGCGAGCAGTACTTC.

This chain connects TRBV2 to TRBJ2-2; a weak D match, TRBD2 (7 bases). Trimming shortened V by 10 bases and J by 7 bases, and 22 bases separated the two germline ends. CDR3 size: 15 residues. Germline values: CDR1 SNHLY, CDR2 FYNNEI. The CDR3 sequence is CATTGQAGMGGELFF. The CDR3 DNA reads TGTGCCACCACGGGACAAGCGGGAATGGGCGGGGAGCTGTTTTTT.

The rearrangement links TRBV28 to TRBJ2-7; 10 bases are shared with TRBD2. Germline-derived CDR1 and CDR2 are MDHEN and SYDVKM. Losses at the gene ends were 6 bases for V and 3 bases for J; bases not matched to a gene: 14. The CDR3 is made up of 17 amino acids. The CDR3 protein is CASSPPAGGGSHYEQYF. In DNA form, the CDR3 reads TGTGCCAGCAGCCCCCCAGCGGGAGGGGGAAGTCACTACGAGCAGTACTTC. The whole variable domain, filled in from reference TRBV28 and TRBJ2-7, reads DVKVTQSSRYLVKRTGEKVFLECVQDMDHENMFWYRQDPGLGLRLIYFSYDVKMKEKGDIPEGYSVSREKKERFSLILESASTNQTSMYLCASSPPAGGGSHYEQYFGPGTRLTVT.

The chain recombines TRBV2 with TRBJ1-1; TRBD1 aligns across 11 bases. J was trimmed by 7 bases and V by 6 bases; bases with no gene match: 4. The CDR3 has 13 residues. The germline CDR1 and CDR2 sequences are SNHLY and FYNNEI. CDR3 bases: TGTGCCAGCAGCCGGACAGGGGGCAATGAAGCTTTCTTT. Translation gives CASSRTGGNEAFF.

CDR3 protein: CASGNYEGQPQHF. The CDR3 coding sequence is TGTGCCAGCGGAAACTACGAGGGTCAGCCCCAGCATTTT. The J gene is TRBJ1-5, the V gene TRBV2; D gene uncertain. V shed 8 bases and J shed 6 bases, with 14 bases lying between them. There are 13 residues in the CDR3. Per the germline V gene, CDR1 is SNHLY and CDR2 is FYNNEI.

The J gene is TRBJ2-7, the V gene TRBV10-3; 9 bases map to TRBD1. From germline, CDR1 is ENHRY and CDR2 SYGVKD. Trimming removed 6 bases from V and 0 bases from J; junction bases left unmatched: 3. The CDR3 consists of 14 residues. The DNA of the CDR3 is TGTGCCATCAGAGGGACAGGGAGCTCCTACGAGCAGTACTTC. Amino acids: CAIRGTGSSYEQYF.

The genes are TRBV6-4 and TRBJ2-1, with 10 positions matching TRBD2. Germline CDR1 MRHNA, CDR2 SNTAGT. Trimming cost V 3 bases and J 13 bases; bases outside gene matches: 6. This CDR3 has 13 amino acids. In DNA, the CDR3 is TGTGCCAGCAGTGAGGAGGCTAGCGGGAGTCAGTTCTTC. This codes for CASSEEASGSQFF.

The chain joins TRBV7-2 to TRBJ2-1; a weak D match, TRBD2 (5 bases). CDR1 is SGHTA, CDR2 FQGNSA, per germline. The V gene lost 2 bases and the J gene lost 15 bases, with 17 bases spanning the gap. This CDR3 region has 13 residues. The CDR3, as DNA: TGTGCCAGCAGCTTATATTTCGGGGTAGCCCCGTTCTTC. This sequence encodes CASSLYFGVAPFF.

This chain uses TRBV12-5 with TRBJ2-7; the match to TRBD2 covers 8 bases. The V gene's germline CDR1 is LGHNT and CDR2 FRNRAP. CDR3 length: 13 residues. The V gene end was trimmed by 5 bases and the J gene end by 6 bases; junction bases not matched to a gene: 6. The CDR3 loop is CASGPQAGAEQYF. CDR3 DNA: TGTGCTAGTGGTCCCCAAGCGGGGGCCGAGCAGTACTTC. Filled out from reference TRBV12-5 and TRBJ2-7, the complete variable domain reads DARVTQTPRHKVTEMGQEVTMRCQPILGHNTVFWYRQTMMQGLELLAYFRNRAPLDDSGMPKDRFSAEMPDATLATLKIQPSEPRDSAVYFCASGPQAGAEQYFGPGTRLTVT.

The chain recombines TRBV28 with TRBJ1-2, with D maybe TRBD1 (5 bases). Germline V gene lookup returns CDR1 MDHEN and CDR2 SYDVKM. Trimming took 7 bases from V and 7 from J, leaving 16 bases between them. The CDR3 length is 13 residues. Written as DNA, the CDR3 is TGTGCCAGCAAGGAGGGGCGCGCAGGTGGCTACACCTTC. Translating gives CASKEGRAGGYTF.

This clone has more than one count but fewer than ten. The gene calls are TRBV19 and TRBJ1-2; no reliable D call. This CDR3 has 16 residues. Germline V gene lookup returns CDR1 LNHDA and CDR2 SQIVND (reference sequence). Trimming removed 9 bases at V and 4 bases at J, with 24 bases between. Here the CDR3 DNA reads TGTGCCAGCACTCCCTCACGGGTGGGTCTAGGCTATGGCTACACCTTC. Translated: CASTPSRVGLGYGYTF.

The V and J genes are TRBV6-1 and TRBJ2-5, with D possibly TRBD1 on 5 matching bases. The closer fit of TRBJ2-7 to the DNA end suggests the J call may be wrong. CDR3 length: 13 amino acids. The V gene's germline CDR1 is MNHNS and CDR2 SASEGT. CDR3 nucleotides: TGTGCCAGCACCTGGGGCTTACTATACGAGCAGTACTTC. Translation: CASTWGLLYEQYF.

The J gene is TRBJ1-5, the V gene TRBV19; the match to TRBD1 covers 8 bases. The CDR3 is made up of 13 amino acids. The germline CDR1 and CDR2 sequences are LNHDA and SQIVND (reference sequence). V lost 6 bases to trimming and J lost 3 bases; unmatched junction nucleotides: 1. The CDR3 sequence is CASRTGVNQPQHF. DNA of the CDR3: TGTGCCAGTAGGACAGGGGTCAATCAGCCCCAGCATTTT. Supplemented by reference TRBV19 and TRBJ1-5, the full variable domain reads DGGITQSPKYLFRKEGQNVTLSCEQNLNHDAMYWYRQDPGQGLRLIYYSQIVNDFQKGDIAEGYSVSREKKESFPLTVTSAQKNPTAFYLCASRTGVNQPQHFGDGTRLSIL.

V is TRBV7-9 and J is TRBJ2-2; 7 bases map to TRBD2. CDR1 is SEHNR, CDR2 FQNEAQ, per germline (reference sequence). V trimming: 1 base; J trimming: 8 bases; junction bases outside the gene matches: 4. The CDR3 has 14 amino acids. CDR3 sequence (DNA): TGTGCCAGCAGCTTAGAGGCGGGAGCTGGGGAGCTGTTTTTT. Translation: CASSLEAGAGELFF.

This clone was observed a handful of times. This sequence joins TRBV5-1 and TRBJ2-2, with a tentative D call TRBD1 (5 bases). V lost 0 bases and J lost 3, with 12 bases in between. CDR3 size: 16 residues. Germline loops: CDR1 SGHRS, CDR2 YFSETQ. The CDR3: CASSLGGGSYTGELFF. CDR3 DNA: TGCGCCAGCAGCTTGGGGGGCGGATCGTACACCGGGGAGCTGTTTTTT. Drawing the rest from reference TRBV5-1 and TRBJ2-2, the complete variable domain is KAGVTQTPRYLIKTRGQQVTLSCSPISGHRSVSWYQQTPGQGLQFLFEYFSETQRNKGNFPGRFSGRQFSNSRSEMNVSTLELGDSALYLCASSLGGGSYTGELFFGEGSRLTVL.

The chain uses TRBV11-2 and TRBJ1-2, with D tentatively TRBD1 (6 bases). V was shortened by 6 bases and J by 5 bases, with 16 bases between the two germline ends. The CDR3 consists of 14 residues. Germline CDR1 and CDR2: SGHAT and FQNNGV. CDR3 in amino acids: CASRALTGGYGYTF. The CDR3 nucleotides are TGTGCCAGCAGGGCCCTGACAGGCGGGTATGGCTACACCTTC.

The chain links TRBV14 to TRBJ1-2; D is ambiguous. This CDR3 is built from 13 residues. CDR1 and CDR2 (germline): SGHDN, FVKESK. V lost 1 base, J lost 11 bases, and 14 bases lay in between. The CDR3 region has the DNA TGTGCCAGCAGCCAAGTCCGTACCACATCGTACACCTTC. This sequence encodes CASSQVRTTSYTF.

The J gene is TRBJ2-5, the V gene TRBV5-4, with D possibly matching TRBD2 (6 bases). The CDR3 length is 13 residues. V was clipped by 3 bases and J by 2 bases, with 8 bases between them. From germline, CDR1 is SGHNT and CDR2 YYREEE (reference sequence). In nucleotides, the CDR3 is TGTGCCAGCAGCTCCCGGGAGCAAGAGACCCAGTACTTC. This encodes CASSSREQETQYF.

This clone has more than one count but fewer than ten. The chain recombines TRBV6-5 with TRBJ1-2; perhaps TRBD1 as D (6 bases). This CDR3 spans 13 amino acids. Trimming removed 6 bases at V and 6 bases at J, with 14 bases between. Germline lookup yields CDR1 MNHEY and CDR2 SVGAGI. The CDR3 protein is CASRALNRDGYTF. The CDR3, as DNA: TGTGCCAGCAGGGCACTCAACAGGGATGGCTACACCTTC.

This chain joins TRBV2 and TRBJ1-2; 7 nucleotides agree with TRBD1. V gave up 8 bases and J gave up 3 bases; unmatched junction bases: 15. Per the germline V gene, CDR1 is SNHLY and CDR2 is FYNNEI. CDR3 length: 16 amino acids. The CDR3 protein is CASSPQGLKLDYGYTF. In DNA, the CDR3 is TGTGCCAGCTCTCCACAGGGGTTAAAGCTAGACTATGGCTACACCTTC.

J is TRBJ2-1 and V is TRBV7-6, with D maybe TRBD2 (6 bases). Germline assignment: CDR1 SGHVS and CDR2 FNYEAQ. V lost 1 base and J lost 6, with 7 bases in between. CDR3 length: 13 amino acids. The DNA of the CDR3 is TGTGCCAGCAGCTTAGGACTAGTCAATGAGCAGTTCTTC. Encoded protein: CASSLGLVNEQFF.

The genes are TRBV27 and TRBJ2-5; D possibly matches TRBD1 or TRBD2 (5 bases each). The J call may be in error: the DNA end matches TRBJ2-7 better. There are 15 residues in the CDR3. The germline V gene has CDR1 MNHEY and CDR2 SMNVEV (reference sequence). The CDR3 DNA reads as TGTGCCAGCAGCCTAACGGGGCCTAGGGACTACGAGCAGTACTTC. Amino acid sequence: CASSLTGPRDYEQYF.

V gene TRBV6-5 combines with J gene TRBJ1-5; D is ambiguous. The CDR3 loop spans 13 amino acids. V was pared by 6 bases and J by 3 bases, with 9 bases between. CDR1 and CDR2 (germline): MNHEY, SVGAGI. Written as DNA, the CDR3 is TGTGCCAGCAGACAGACGGTCAATCAGCCCCAGCATTTT. It specifies CASRQTVNQPQHF.

This clone is a singleton in its sample. The CDR3 coding sequence is TGTGCCAGCAGCGTATCTCCCGGGGTCGGCCACGAGCAGTACTTC. Its protein product is CASSVSPGVGHEQYF. This sequence joins TRBV9 and TRBJ2-7; D might be TRBD2 (5 bases). V was trimmed by 1 base and J by 5 bases, leaving 16 bases between them. The CDR3 loop spans 15 amino acids. Germline loops: CDR1 SGDLS, CDR2 YYNGEE.

The rearrangement links TRBV5-4 to TRBJ2-3; the D gene is possibly TRBD2 (6 bases). The germline V gene encodes CDR1 SGHNT and CDR2 YYREEE (reference sequence). Trimming removed 0 bases at V and 6 bases at J, with 14 bases between. This CDR3 region has 15 residues. The CDR3 region has the DNA TGTGCCAGCAGCTTGGCCTCGGGGGAACGGGATACGCAGTATTTT. As protein: CASSLASGERDTQYF.